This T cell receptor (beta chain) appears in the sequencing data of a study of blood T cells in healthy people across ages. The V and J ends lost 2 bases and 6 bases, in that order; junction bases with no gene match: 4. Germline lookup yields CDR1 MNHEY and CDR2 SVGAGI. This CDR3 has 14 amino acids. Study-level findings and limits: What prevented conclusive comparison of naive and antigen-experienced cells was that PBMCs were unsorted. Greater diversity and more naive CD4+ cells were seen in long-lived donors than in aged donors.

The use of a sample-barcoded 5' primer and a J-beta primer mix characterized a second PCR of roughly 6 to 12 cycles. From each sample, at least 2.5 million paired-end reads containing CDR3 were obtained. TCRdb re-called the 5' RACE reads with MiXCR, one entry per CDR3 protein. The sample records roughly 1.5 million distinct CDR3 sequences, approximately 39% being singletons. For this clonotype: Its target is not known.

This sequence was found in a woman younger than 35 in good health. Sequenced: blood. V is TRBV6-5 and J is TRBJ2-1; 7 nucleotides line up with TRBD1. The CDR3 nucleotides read TGTGCCAGCAGTTACGTGTCAGGGGGCAATGAGCAGTTCTTC. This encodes CASSYVSGGNEQFF.